This T cell receptor (beta chain) was observed in a study of graft-versus-host responses after intestinal transplantation. On the study more broadly: All of the recipients had induction that used anti-thymocyte globulin, then tacrolimus and steroids for 2 to 3 years. Points from the study as a whole: The highest levels of circulating GvH clones went along with early declines in HvG clones after transplant. Investigators detected GvH clones in recipient marrow, with some emerging earlier in ileum or blood.

As for this clone: Its cognate antigen is unknown.

Germline V gene sequence: CDR1 SGHTA, CDR2 FQGNSA. The CDR3 totals 15 residues. Trimming left V 3 bases short and J 2 bases short, with 13 bases between. Sequenced by immunoSEQ multiplex PCR; TCRdb stores in-frame clones only, minus some. The sample lists 90,000 to 130,000 clones, just under 95% seen once, with 1.2% in the top ten. The chain couples TRBV7-2 to TRBJ2-5; tentatively, D is TRBD1 or TRBD2 (5 bases each). The sequences come from unstimulated CD8+ T cells sorted from spleen or lymph node cells, collected before transplant. The source is a human donor who was the organ donor for an intestinal transplant. In DNA, the CDR3 is TGTGCCAGCAGCTTGGGGTGGGGGTTACAAGAGACCCAGTACTTC. It encodes CASSLGWGLQETQYF.